A selection of T cell receptor beta chains follows, all from one sample in a study of cytomegalovirus exposure and HLA in healthy donors. The method was immunoSEQ multiplex PCR; TCRdb's version includes in-frame clones alone and lacks a portion of them. The data show around 80,000 clones, about 95% seen once. Material for sequencing was PBMCs. The receptors stem from a woman aged 18-30 years in good health and CMV-seronegative. CDR3s include the opening cysteine and the closing phenylalanine or tryptophan. The D gene is left open where the match is weak. The size field is filled for only some rows; it gives once, few, many or a size class.

d_call: TRBD1
j_call: TRBJ1-2
v_call: TRBV2
clone_size: few
cdr3_aa: CASSESGQGEGYTF
cdr3_nt: TGTGCCAGCAGTGAATCGGGTCAGGGGGAGGGCTACACCTTC

d_call: NA
j_call: TRBJ2-7
v_call: TRBV5-4
clone_size: once
cdr3_aa: CASSLHDSLYEQYF
cdr3_nt: TGTGCCAGCAGCCTACATGACAGTTTATACGAGCAGTACTTC

d_call: TRBD2
j_call: TRBJ2-1
v_call: TRBV7-6
clone_size: NA
cdr3_aa: CASTQFLAGDYNEQFF
cdr3_nt: TGTGCCAGCACCCAATTTTTAGCGGGGGATTACAATGAGCAGTTCTTC

d_call: TRBD1
j_call: TRBJ2-1
v_call: TRBV19
clone_size: NA
cdr3_aa: CASGTGRSEQFF
cdr3_nt: TGTGCCAGTGGGACAGGGAGGAGTGAGCAGTTCTTC

d_call: TRBD2
j_call: TRBJ2-1
v_call: TRBV7-2
clone_size: NA
cdr3_aa: CASSLGLAGGYNEQFF
cdr3_nt: TGTGCCAGCAGCTTGGGACTAGCGGGAGGCTACAATGAGCAGTTCTTC

d_call: NA
j_call: TRBJ2-2
v_call: TRBV10-2
clone_size: NA
cdr3_aa: CASTWTANTGELFF
cdr3_nt: TGCGCCAGCACCTGGACAGCGAACACCGGGGAGCTGTTTTTT

d_call: NA
j_call: TRBJ2-3
v_call: TRBV7-8
clone_size: once
cdr3_aa: CASSLPGADTQYF
cdr3_nt: TGTGCCAGCAGCTTACCAGGGGCGGATACGCAGTATTTT

d_call: TRBD2
j_call: TRBJ2-7
v_call: TRBV19
clone_size: NA
cdr3_aa: CASASGGRAGYEQYF
cdr3_nt: TGTGCCAGTGCAAGTGGCGGGAGGGCCGGCTACGAGCAGTACTTC

d_call: TRBD2
j_call: TRBJ2-7
v_call: TRBV18
clone_size: once
cdr3_aa: CASSSAGAWEQYF
cdr3_nt: TGTGCCAGCTCATCAGCGGGAGCTTGGGAGCAGTACTTC

d_call: NA
j_call: TRBJ2-7
v_call: TRBV28
clone_size: NA
cdr3_aa: CASSIAGFYEQYF
cdr3_nt: TGTGCCAGCAGTATAGCAGGGTTCTACGAGCAGTACTTC

d_call: NA
j_call: TRBJ2-1
v_call: TRBV6-1
clone_size: NA
cdr3_aa: CASGTLPSLGNEQFF
cdr3_nt: TGTGCCAGCGGGACACTCCCATCCCTCGGCAATGAGCAGTTCTTC

d_call: TRBD1
j_call: TRBJ1-2
v_call: TRBV28
clone_size: NA
cdr3_aa: CASRRTGLNYGYTF
cdr3_nt: TGTGCCAGCAGGCGGACAGGGTTGAACTATGGCTACACCTTC

d_call: TRBD1
j_call: TRBJ2-2
v_call: TRBV5-1
clone_size: NA
cdr3_aa: CASSQRTGEGPGELFF
cdr3_nt: TGCGCCAGCAGCCAACGGACAGGGGAAGGTCCCGGGGAGCTGTTTTTT

d_call: NA
j_call: TRBJ2-5
v_call: TRBV6-1
clone_size: NA
cdr3_aa: CASSRDSQETQYF
cdr3_nt: TGTGCCAGCAGTAGAGATTCGCAAGAGACCCAGTACTTC

d_call: TRBD1
j_call: TRBJ1-1
v_call: TRBV6-5
clone_size: few
cdr3_aa: CASSYGIPGGNEAFF
cdr3_nt: TGTGCCAGCAGTTACGGAATCCCAGGGGGTAATGAAGCTTTCTTT

d_call: TRBD2
j_call: TRBJ2-3
v_call: TRBV27
clone_size: NA
cdr3_aa: CASSPIGTSGTDTQYF
cdr3_nt: TGTGCCAGCAGTCCCATCGGGACTAGCGGCACAGATACGCAGTATTTT

d_call: NA
j_call: TRBJ2-1
v_call: TRBV27
clone_size: NA
cdr3_aa: CASSTLGLTYNEQFF
cdr3_nt: TGTGCCAGCAGTACACTAGGGCTGACCTACAATGAGCAGTTCTTC

d_call: NA
j_call: TRBJ2-7
v_call: TRBV27
clone_size: NA
cdr3_aa: CASRPPAVGPSYEQYF
cdr3_nt: TGTGCCAGCAGGCCCCCCGCAGTGGGCCCCTCCTACGAGCAGTACTTC

d_call: TRBD2
j_call: TRBJ2-7
v_call: TRBV28
clone_size: NA
cdr3_aa: CASSLYRGGAGEQYF
cdr3_nt: TGTGCCAGCAGTTTATATCGGGGAGGGGCCGGCGAGCAGTACTTC

d_call: NA
j_call: TRBJ1-3
v_call: TRBV29-1
clone_size: NA
cdr3_aa: CSVAPVSSGNTIYF
cdr3_nt: TGCAGCGTTGCGCCCGTGAGCTCTGGAAACACCATATATTTT

d_call: NA
j_call: TRBJ1-5
v_call: TRBV6-5
clone_size: NA
cdr3_aa: CASRGGAAQPQHF
cdr3_nt: TGTGCCAGCAGGGGGGGGGCTGCTCAGCCCCAGCATTTT

d_call: NA
j_call: TRBJ1-2
v_call: TRBV29-1
clone_size: NA
cdr3_aa: CSVEEQGWGGYTF
cdr3_nt: TGCAGCGTTGAGGAACAGGGTTGGGGCGGCTACACCTTC

d_call: TRBD2
j_call: TRBJ2-1
v_call: TRBV11-2
clone_size: NA
cdr3_aa: CASSTSGTPSSYNEQFF
cdr3_nt: TGTGCCAGCAGCACAAGCGGGACCCCTAGCTCCTACAATGAGCAGTTCTTC

d_call: NA
j_call: TRBJ2-3
v_call: TRBV10-3
clone_size: once
cdr3_aa: CAISESEGATRADTQYF
cdr3_nt: TGTGCCATCAGTGAATCTGAGGGAGCTACTCGGGCAGATACGCAGTATTTT

d_call: NA
j_call: TRBJ2-7
v_call: TRBV21-1
clone_size: NA
cdr3_aa: CASTSPGHLSYEQYF
cdr3_nt: TGTGCCAGCACATCCCCGGGACACTTATCCTACGAGCAGTACTTT

d_call: NA
j_call: TRBJ2-3
v_call: TRBV19
clone_size: NA
cdr3_aa: CASRTKTDTQYF
cdr3_nt: TGTGCCAGTCGGACAAAAACAGATACGCAGTATTTT

d_call: NA
j_call: TRBJ2-7
v_call: TRBV7-8
clone_size: NA
cdr3_aa: CASSITETSYEQYF
cdr3_nt: TGTGCCAGCAGCATCACAGAGACCTCCTACGAGCAGTACTTC

d_call: TRBD2
j_call: TRBJ2-1
v_call: TRBV7-9
clone_size: NA
cdr3_aa: CASSLLAGGPDSHNEQFF
cdr3_nt: TGTGCCAGCAGCTTGCTCGCGGGAGGGCCCGACTCACACAATGAGCAGTTCTTC

d_call: TRBD1
j_call: TRBJ1-2
v_call: TRBV6-6
clone_size: once
cdr3_aa: CASSYSTGGGYTF
cdr3_nt: TGTGCCAGCAGTTACTCGACAGGGGGTGGCTACACCTTC

d_call: TRBD2
j_call: TRBJ2-7
v_call: TRBV30
clone_size: NA
cdr3_aa: CARGERFAYEQYF
cdr3_nt: TGTGCCCGGGGGGAACGGTTCGCCTACGAGCAGTACTTC

d_call: NA
j_call: TRBJ2-5
v_call: TRBV29-1
clone_size: NA
cdr3_aa: CSVAPHLRPEETQYF
cdr3_nt: TGCAGCGTAGCCCCCCACTTGCGTCCCGAAGAGACCCAGTACTTC

d_call: NA
j_call: TRBJ1-2
v_call: TRBV29-1
clone_size: NA
cdr3_aa: CSVVPAGVYYGYTF
cdr3_nt: TGCAGCGTTGTTCCGGCAGGGGTTTACTATGGCTACACCTTC

d_call: NA
j_call: TRBJ2-5
v_call: TRBV27
clone_size: NA
cdr3_aa: CASSSGTWETQYF
cdr3_nt: TGTGCCAGCAGTTCAGGGACTTGGGAGACCCAGTACTTC

d_call: NA
j_call: TRBJ2-2
v_call: TRBV28
clone_size: NA
cdr3_aa: CASRGPNTGELFF
cdr3_nt: TGTGCCAGCAGGGGGCCGAACACCGGGGAGCTGTTTTTT

d_call: NA
j_call: TRBJ2-7
v_call: TRBV6-1
clone_size: NA
cdr3_aa: CASMGDTYEQYF
cdr3_nt: TGTGCCAGCATGGGCGACACCTACGAGCAGTACTTC

d_call: NA
j_call: TRBJ2-3
v_call: TRBV21-1
clone_size: NA
cdr3_aa: CASSVPTGRGAQWVGQYF
cdr3_nt: TGTGCCAGCAGCGTTCCAACCGGGAGGGGGGCACAATGGGTGGGGCAGTATTTT

d_call: TRBD2
j_call: TRBJ2-5
v_call: TRBV10-3
clone_size: NA
cdr3_aa: CAIRSGLAGEAETQYF
cdr3_nt: TGTGCCATCAGATCCGGACTAGCGGGAGAGGCAGAGACCCAGTACTTC

d_call: TRBD1
j_call: TRBJ1-2
v_call: TRBV4-1
clone_size: NA
cdr3_aa: CASSPWTGDGYTF
cdr3_nt: TGCGCCAGCAGCCCGTGGACAGGGGATGGCTACACCTTC

d_call: TRBD2
j_call: TRBJ2-5
v_call: TRBV10-3
clone_size: once
cdr3_aa: CATGLAGEETQYF
cdr3_nt: TGTGCCACGGGACTAGCGGGAGAGGAGACCCAGTACTTC

d_call: NA
j_call: TRBJ1-2
v_call: TRBV27
clone_size: NA
cdr3_aa: CASREGPNGYTF
cdr3_nt: TGTGCCAGCAGAGAGGGTCCCAATGGCTACACCTTC